This note documents a single T cell receptor (beta chain) sequence. This sample is part of a study of blood T cell repertoires in COVID-19. Study-level information: PBMCs, B-cell-depleted T cells, or T cells provided the cDNA or gDNA that made up the material.

V was clipped by 2 bases and J by 4 bases, with 8 bases between them. Germline V gene data show CDR1 as MNHEY and CDR2 as SMNVEV (reference sequence). The CDR3 runs to 13 residues. In the authors' methods: Amplified reference gene primers provided the basis for estimating nucleated cell counts. Using immunoSEQ multiplex PCR, the repertoire was profiled, and TCRdb retains in-frame clones only, with some absent. Clonal size and the V and J genes are those of that table, whereas D and trimming came from the DNA. The sample lists tens of thousands of clones, around 90% occurring once. This rearrangement joins TRBV27 to TRBJ1-1; D gene ambiguous. The receptor was derived from a man aged 60 to 75 with acute or convalescent COVID-19. Sequencing was done on a sample of peripheral blood. The CDR3 DNA follows: TGTGCCAGCAGTTTAAGGGCGGGCACTGAAGCTTTCTTT. Amino acids: CASSLRAGTEAFF.